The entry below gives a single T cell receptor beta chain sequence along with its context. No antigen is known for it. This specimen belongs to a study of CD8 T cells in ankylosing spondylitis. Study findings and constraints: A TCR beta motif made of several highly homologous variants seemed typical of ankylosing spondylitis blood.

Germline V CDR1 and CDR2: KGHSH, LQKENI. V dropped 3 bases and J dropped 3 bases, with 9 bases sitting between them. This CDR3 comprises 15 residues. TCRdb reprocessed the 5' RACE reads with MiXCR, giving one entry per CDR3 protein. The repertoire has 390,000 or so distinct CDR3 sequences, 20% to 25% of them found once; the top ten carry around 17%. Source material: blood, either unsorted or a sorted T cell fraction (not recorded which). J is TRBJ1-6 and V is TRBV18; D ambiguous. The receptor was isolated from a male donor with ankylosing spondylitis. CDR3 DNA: TGTGCCAGCTCACCCCGGGCTGTCTATAATTCACCCCTCCACTTT. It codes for CASSPRAVYNSPLHF.